This T cell receptor beta chain came from a study of CD8 T cells in Susac syndrome. Reverse transcription used roughly 0.5 to 1 ug RNA and random hexamers. The CDR3 of TCR beta was amplified by immunoSEQ multiplex PCR across 54 Vbeta and 13 Jbeta. From the immunoSEQ multiplex PCR reads, TCRdb called clonotypes with MiXCR, one entry per CDR3 protein. The table includes approximately 120,000 distinct CDR3 sequences, 93% detected once. In blood CD8+ and CD4+ T cells, TCR beta underwent sequencing. The clonotype was recovered from a human donor with multiple sclerosis. Sequencing was done on a sample of CD8+ T cells from PBMCs.

The CDR3 reads CATTWASYNEQFF. DNA for the CDR3: TGTGCCACCACTTGGGCCTCCTACAATGAGCAGTTCTTC. This chain links TRBV15 with TRBJ2-1, with D unresolved. Germline lookup yields CDR1 LNHNV and CDR2 YYDKDF (reference sequence). The CDR3 is 13 amino acids. Trimming cost V 7 bases and J 0 bases, with 7 bases left between them.